This T cell receptor (beta chain) was identified in a study of identifying expanded T cells in peripheral blood. Some clones are missing from TCRdb's copy, which holds only in-frame ones; the method was immunoSEQ multiplex PCR. The data show some 100,000 clones, about 90% seen once. V shed 0 bases, J shed 1 base, and the junction held 4 bases outside the gene matches. From germline, CDR1 is SGHNT and CDR2 YYREEE (reference sequence). The CDR3 length is 15 residues. Turning to this clone: The antigen is unknown.

During the collection period, no donor immune events like infections were recorded. General study results and limits: Approximately two-week clone count variance significantly increased as total template count grew. Differentially abundant clones: roughly 1.3 between replicates, 16.4 at roughly 2 weeks, 19 to 20 at four.

The receptor comes from a person aged 18 to 75 in good health. The sample was blood. The gene calls are TRBV5-4 and TRBJ2-7, with 7 bases that match TRBD1. The CDR3 coding sequence is TGTGCCAGCAGCTTGGGGACAGGCTTATCCTACGAGCAGTACTTC. Its translation: CASSLGTGLSYEQYF.